A selection of T cell receptor beta chains follows, all from one sample in a study of shared T cell receptors in the human thymus. Clones were read by immunoSEQ multiplex PCR, and TCRdb kept only the in-frame ones, dropping some. The sample carries roughly 550,000 clones, 70% to 80% recorded once. The sample also formed part of further work on human thymus T cells.

The material sequenced was thymocytes. The source is a boy under two years old with a congenital heart defect. Both conserved end residues are part of each CDR3. D genes are given only for firm matches. A row's size may be missing; if present it is once, few, many or a size class.

J	D	V	size	DNA	CDR3
TRBJ2-1	TRBD2	TRBV19	-	TGTGCCAGTAGTAAAGGGACTAGCGGGAGGCACTACAATGAGCAGTTCTTC	CASSKGTSGRHYNEQFF
TRBJ2-3	TRBD2	TRBV7-2	-	TGTGCCAGCAGTCGTGGGACTAGCGGGCCATACACAGATACGCAGTATTTT	CASSRGTSGPYTDTQYF
TRBJ2-5	TRBD1	TRBV30	-	TGTGCCTGGAGTACCGACAGGGGTCAGGCGGCCCAGTACTTC	CAWSTDRGQAAQYF
TRBJ2-2	-	TRBV10-3	few	TGTGCCATCGGCCGGGAATCCGGGGAGCTGTTTTTT	CAIGRESGELFF
TRBJ1-2	-	TRBV7-2	-	TGTGCCAGCAATTGGCCCCCAGTCCTCTATGGCTACACCTTC	CASNWPPVLYGYTF
TRBJ2-7	-	TRBV6-4	-	TGTGCCAGCACCCCATCACAGGGTTGGCAGTACTTC	CASTPSQGWQYF
TRBJ2-7	-	TRBV10-1	few	TGCGCCAGCAGTCCTAGCTCCTACGAGCAGTACTTC	CASSPSSYEQYF
TRBJ2-7	TRBD2	TRBV30	-	TGTGCCTGGACCAGGCTAGCGGGAGAAATCGAGCAGTACTTC	CAWTRLAGEIEQYF
TRBJ2-2	-	TRBV5-6	-	TGTGCCAGCAGCTTGGTACAGGGCAACGTGGGCGGGGAGCTGTTTTTT	CASSLVQGNVGGELFF
TRBJ2-3	-	TRBV9	-	TGTGCCAGCAGCGTAGCTCCCTCTGTCCTAGCGGATACGCAGTATTTT	CASSVAPSVLADTQYF
TRBJ2-1	-	TRBV25-1	-	TGTGCCAGCAGTGAACCCCTCCCGGGGACTGGATACAATGAGCAGTTCTTC	CASSEPLPGTGYNEQFF
TRBJ1-2	TRBD1	TRBV5-5	-	TGTGCCAGCAGCCCAAACCGGACAGGGAACTATGGCTACACCTTC	CASSPNRTGNYGYTF